The next 7 T cell receptor beta chains were all read from a single sample in a study of regulatory T cells in long-lasting Graves disease. Specified time point: newly diagnosed GD, antithyroid drugs for less than 3 months. From PBMCs, RNA was extracted and then used to make the TCR library. For TCR beta, libraries came from iRepertoire HTBI primers and Arm-PCR of CDR3 regions. MiXCR, applied by TCRdb to the multiplex PCR reads, yields one record per CDR3 protein. The sample contains 450,000 to 700,000 distinct CDR3 sequences, approximately 13% of which appear only once. These data also featured in a second study, about T cells in Graves' hyperthyroidism and ophthalmopathy.

The sample in question was peripheral blood mononuclear cells (PBMCs), obtained at new diagnosis, from a patient treated with antithyroid drugs. The receptors were sampled from a young man with Graves disease.

In its sample, this clonotype was seen a few times. A single base separates this from a much larger clone, so it may be a read error. J is TRBJ2-7 and V is TRBV5-1; D might be TRBD2 (5 bases). The CDR3 sequence is 14 residues long. The V end lost 4 bases, the J end lost 6 bases, and 17 bases lay between the germline ends. The V gene's germline CDR1 is SGHRS and CDR2 YFSETQ. The CDR3 protein is CASSLTRVEGEQYF. For the CDR3, the DNA is TGCGCCAGCAGCCTAACGAGGGTCGAAGGCGAGCAGTACTTC.

The table lists this clonotype with many counts. The V and J genes are TRBV11-2 and TRBJ1-6; D unclear. This CDR3 has 12 amino acids. The germline V gene has CDR1 SGHAT and CDR2 FQNNGV. Trimming pared 5 bases from V and 2 bases from J, leaving 1 base between. The CDR3 loop is CASSPYNSPLHF. CDR3 DNA: TGTGCCAGCAGCCCCTATAATTCACCCCTCCACTTT.

Only a few counts were recorded for this clonotype. The junction differs from germline at one of its ends, possibly a read error. The J gene is TRBJ2-1, the V gene TRBV12-3 or TRBV12-4; no clear D. CDR3 length: 13 amino acids. CDR3 region: CVSSLRVIDEQFF. The DNA of the CDR3 is TGTGTCAGCAGTTTACGGGTGATCGATGAGCAGTTCTTC.

The gene calls are TRBV19 and TRBJ1-6; TRBD1 matches at 8 bases. The CDR3 has 14 residues. V trimming: 7 bases; J trimming: 10 bases; junction bases outside the gene matches: 9. CDR1 LNHDA and CDR2 SQIVND come from the germline V gene (reference sequence). CDR3 region: CASNPDRDGSPLHF. In DNA, the CDR3 is TGTGCCAGTAACCCGGACAGGGATGGATCACCCCTCCACTTT. Full variable domain (remainder filled in from reference TRBV19 and TRBJ1-6): DGGITQSPKYLFRKEGQNVTLSCEQNLNHDAMYWYRQDPGQGLRLIYYSQIVNDFQKGDIAEGYSVSREKKESFPLTVTSAQKNPTAFYLCASNPDRDGSPLHFGNGTRLTVT.

This clonotype has ten or more counts. J is TRBJ1-3 and V is TRBV28; tentative D call: TRBD1 (5 bases). The length of the CDR3 is 17 residues. Germline lookup yields CDR1 MDHEN and CDR2 SYDVKM. V gave up 3 bases and J gave up 0 bases, with 15 bases separating them. CDR3 nucleotides: TGTGCCAGCAGTTTGTTTTTCAGACAGCGCTCTGGAAACACCATATATTTT. It translates to CASSLFFRQRSGNTIYF. Looking up the rest from reference TRBV28 and TRBJ1-3 gives the full variable domain: DVKVTQSSRYLVKRTGEKVFLECVQDMDHENMFWYRQDPGLGLRLIYFSYDVKMKEKGDIPEGYSVSREKKERFSLILESASTNQTSMYLCASSLFFRQRSGNTIYFGEGSWLTVV.

With regard to this clonotype: A single base separates this from a much larger clone, so it may be a read error. The chain is built from TRBV6-1 and TRBJ2-7; 8 bases line up with TRBD1. The length of the CDR3 is 16 residues. Trimming took 6 bases from V and 3 from J; bases not matched to a gene: 13. Germline V gene data show CDR1 as MNHNS and CDR2 as SASEGT. In nucleotides, the CDR3 is TGTGCCAGCAGCTCATCAGGAGGACAGGGCCTCTACGAGCAGTACTTC. Protein product: CASSSSGGQGLYEQYF.

This clonotype was observed a handful of times. Possible read error: a much larger clone is one base away. The chain is built from TRBV10-1 and TRBJ1-1, with no clear D. The V gene's germline CDR1 is WNHNN and CDR2 SYGVQD (reference sequence). V was shortened by 0 bases and J by 6 bases, with 8 bases between the two germline ends. The CDR3 loop spans 13 amino acids. The DNA for the CDR3 is TGCGCCAGCAGTGAGTCCAGACAATCTGAAGCTTTCTTT. Encoded protein: CASSESRQSEAFF.